The clone carrying this TCR beta chain occurred many times. Its specificity is not known. This record belongs to a study of neurological immune-mediated disorders. J gave up 5 bases and V 6 bases, and 19 bases lay outside the gene matches. The CDR3 contains 18 residues. Study-level results: It was HTLV-1-associated myelopathy that showed the most TCR clonal expansion, while multiple sclerosis showed the least, falling below healthy controls.

The cDNA was synthesized by 5'RACE incorporating 10-nucleotide random UMIs. The output of every sequencing run, over 160 million TCR-beta sequences, came from 15-18 subjects. TCRdb redid the calling of the 5' RACE reads with MiXCR, one entry per CDR3 protein. This table holds 47,000 or so distinct CDR3 sequences, more than 8% found once. The time point: longitudinal time-point 1 (baseline). The unsorted libraries were produced from 2 million PBMCs held at -80 C. Sequences were obtained from PBMCs. The TCR comes from a woman aged 40 to 49 in good health. This chain joins TRBV12-3 or TRBV12-4 and TRBJ2-5, with 9 bases identical to TRBD2. This chain's CDR3 is CASSRYPIAGATGETQYF. The CDR3 nucleotides are TGTGCCAGCAGCCGCTATCCGATAGCGGGAGCTACGGGGGAGACCCAGTACTTC.